The 17 T cell receptor beta chains presented below share a single source sample, sequenced in a study of T cell repertoires in cytomegalovirus infection. TCRdb redid the calling of the reads with MiXCR, one entry per CDR3 protein. The sample includes 200,000 or so distinct CDR3 sequences, about 21% of them seen just once. Sequences were obtained from PBMCs. The receptor set was obtained from a human donor in good health (CMV status not recorded). Some clones in this sample may be carry-over from other donors' samples.

This chain links TRBV7-6 with TRBJ1-1, with D perhaps TRBD1 (5 bases). V lost 3 bases to trimming and J lost 3 bases, with 14 bases between them. Per the germline V gene, CDR1 is SGHVS and CDR2 is FNYEAQ. There are 15 residues in the CDR3. The CDR3 nucleotides are TGTGCCAGCAGCTTGGGGGATCGCGGGGACACTGAAGCTTTCTTT. Translation gives CASSLGDRGDTEAFF.

In the case of this clonotype: It may be a read error: a sequence one base away is much more abundant. This is likely a read error, given that the CDR3 carries no conserved phenylalanine or tryptophan at its end. The chain links TRBV7-2 to TRBJ2-7, with unresolved D. Germline lookup yields CDR1 SGHTA and CDR2 FQGNSA. This CDR3 spans 15 amino acids. Between the trimmed V and J ends, which lost 2 bases and 1 base, there was a span of 12 bases. CDR3 residues: CASSLSFQTSYEQYS. The DNA of the CDR3 is TGTGCCAGCAGCTTAAGTTTTCAAACGTCCTACGAGCAGTACTCC.

This clonotype showed up just a few times. The chain employs TRBV6-2 or TRBV6-3 and TRBJ2-7, with D possibly being TRBD2 (6 bases). The CDR3 runs 14 residues. The V gene's germline CDR1 is MNHEY and CDR2 SVGEGT. V was cut by 3 bases and J by 0 bases, with 9 bases left in between. DNA for the CDR3: TGTGCCAGCAGTTATCTAGCGACCTCCTACGAGCAGTACTTC. As protein: CASSYLATSYEQYF.

This clonotype was seen ten or more times. The genes are TRBV6-5 and TRBJ1-1; D uncertain. This CDR3 has 13 amino acids. V lost 2 bases and J lost 2, with 6 bases in between. Looked up from germline, CDR1 is MNHEY and CDR2 is SVGAGI. The CDR3 region has the DNA TGTGCCAGCAGTTACGGGATCAACACTGAAGCTTTCTTT. It yields the protein CASSYGINTEAFF.

CDR3 nucleotides: TGTGCCTCTTCTGGGGCCGTCTCCTACAATGAGCAGTTCTTC. It translates to CASSGAVSYNEQFF. The J gene is TRBJ2-1, the V gene TRBV28, with D perhaps TRBD1 (5 bases). The CDR3 runs 14 residues. Germline loops: CDR1 MDHEN, CDR2 SYDVKM. The V gene lost 11 bases and the J gene lost 0 bases, with 14 bases spanning the gap. Drawing the rest from reference TRBV28 and TRBJ2-1, the complete variable domain is DVKVTQSSRYLVKRTGEKVFLECVQDMDHENMFWYRQDPGLGLRLIYFSYDVKMKEKGDIPEGYSVSREKKERFSLILESASTNQTSMYLCASSGAVSYNEQFFGPGTRLTVL.

This clonotype was observed a few times. This chain links TRBV5-1 with TRBJ1-2; D is perhaps TRBD1 (6 bases). Germline loops: CDR1 SGHRS, CDR2 YFSETQ. Trimming pared 1 base from V and 7 bases from J, leaving 20 bases between. The CDR3 runs to 16 residues. The CDR3 sequence is CASSLWPAGEQGGYTF. In nucleotides, the CDR3 is TGCGCCAGCAGCTTGTGGCCCGCAGGGGAGCAGGGTGGCTACACCTTC.

There are a few counts of this clonotype. The chain links TRBV19 to TRBJ2-2; TRBD1 matches 11 bases. The CDR3 covers 15 residues. The germline CDR1 and CDR2 sequences are LNHDA and SQIVND (reference sequence). The V gene end was trimmed by 5 bases and the J gene end by 7 bases; junction bases not matched to a gene: 6. DNA for the CDR3: TGTGCCAGTAGTCCTCGGACAGGGGGCGACGGGGAGCTGTTTTTT. Amino acid sequence: CASSPRTGGDGELFF.

This clonotype has a single count. The V gene is TRBV5-1, the J gene TRBJ2-2; tentatively, D is TRBD1 (6 bases). Germline V CDR1 and CDR2: SGHRS, YFSETQ. This CDR3 spans 15 amino acids. V dropped 1 base and J dropped 4 bases, with 11 bases sitting between them. The CDR3 DNA follows: TGCGCCAGCAGCTTGTCGGGGACACCCACCGGGGAGCTGTTTTTT. Translation: CASSLSGTPTGELFF.

This clonotype was picked up many times. This chain links TRBV7-6 with TRBJ2-5, with 7 bases matching TRBD1. The CDR3 loop spans 15 amino acids. The V gene's germline CDR1 is SGHVS and CDR2 FNYEAQ. V was clipped by 5 bases and J by 4 bases; unmatched bases: 10. The CDR3 sequence: CASSHRGEERETQYF. The CDR3 DNA reads as TGTGCCAGCAGCCACAGGGGCGAGGAAAGAGAGACCCAGTACTTC.

This clonotype was seen repeatedly, ten times or more. The CDR3 loop is CASSLVPVGGRETQYF. CDR3 sequence (DNA): TGTGCCAGCAGCTTAGTGCCCGTCGGGGGTCGGGAGACCCAGTACTTC. This chain links TRBV7-2 with TRBJ2-5; TRBD2 is a possible D gene (6 bases). V dropped 1 base and J dropped 5 bases, with 17 bases sitting between them. The CDR3 covers 16 residues. CDR1 and CDR2 (germline): SGHTA, FQGNSA.

This clonotype has at least ten counts. The chain links TRBV28 to TRBJ2-1; 8 bases fit TRBD1. Trimming removed 7 bases from V and 3 bases from J; junction bases left unmatched: 2. The CDR3 has 13 amino acids. Germline CDR1 reads MDHEN; CDR2 reads SYDVKM. The CDR3 sequence is CASNGQGYNEQFF. The CDR3 bases are TGTGCCAGCAACGGACAGGGCTACAATGAGCAGTTCTTC.

This clonotype was counted many times. This chain uses TRBV28 with TRBJ2-7; 8 positions agree with TRBD1. Trimming removed 6 bases from V and 0 bases from J; junction bases left unmatched: 4. Germline lookup yields CDR1 MDHEN and CDR2 SYDVKM. The CDR3 runs to 14 residues. CDR3 nucleotide sequence: TGTGCCAGCAGCTCCGGGACAGGCTCCTACGAGCAGTACTTC. Protein sequence: CASSSGTGSYEQYF.

This clonotype occurred a few times. This rearrangement joins TRBV6-6 to TRBJ2-2, with 8 bases aligning to TRBD1. Trimming cost V 5 bases and J 8 bases; bases outside gene matches: 13. The V gene's germline CDR1 is MNHNY and CDR2 SVGAGI (reference sequence). This CDR3 is 16 amino acids long. Here the CDR3 DNA reads TGTGCCAGCAGTCAAGGGACAGGAAAGTACTCGGGGGAGCTGTTTTTT. This encodes CASSQGTGKYSGELFF.

Many counts were recorded for this clonotype. This chain links TRBV7-2 with TRBJ2-1, with a weak D call TRBD1 (5 bases). From germline, CDR1 is SGHTA and CDR2 FQGNSA. The CDR3 runs 14 residues. Trimming shortened V by 3 bases and J by 7 bases, and 13 bases separated the two germline ends. As DNA, the CDR3 is TGTGCCAGCAGCTTCCGAACAAGGGGAAATGAGCAGTTCTTC. It codes for CASSFRTRGNEQFF. Drawing the rest from reference TRBV7-2 and TRBJ2-1, the complete variable domain is GAGVSQSPSNKVTEKGKDVELRCDPISGHTALYWYRQSLGQGLEFLIYFQGNSAPDKSGLPSDRFSAERTGGSVSTLTIQRTQQEDSAVYLCASSFRTRGNEQFFGPGTRLTVL.

This clonotype showed up many times. The genes are TRBV12-3 or TRBV12-4 and TRBJ2-7, with D tentatively TRBD1 (5 bases). The CDR3 extends over 13 amino acids. The V and J ends lost 3 bases and 2 bases respectively, with 8 bases between them. The CDR3 DNA sequence: TGTGCCAGCAGTTTCCAGGGCCCCTACGAGCAGTACTTC. This gives the protein CASSFQGPYEQYF.

This clonotype was picked up a small number of times. The gene calls are TRBV7-3 and TRBJ2-5, with a possible D match to TRBD2 (6 bases). Germline V CDR1 and CDR2: SGHTA, FQGTGA. V was shortened by 5 bases and J by 1 base, with 8 bases between the two germline ends. The CDR3 has 13 amino acids. In nucleotides, the CDR3 is TGTGCCAGCAGCCGCGGGACCCAAGAGACCCAGTACTTC. This codes for CASSRGTQETQYF.

This clonotype occurred a few times. This chain joins TRBV19 and TRBJ2-1; 13 bases match TRBD2. The CDR3 has 14 amino acids. In germline, CDR1 is LNHDA, CDR2 SQIVND (reference sequence). V shed 5 bases, J shed 7 bases, and the junction held 2 bases outside the gene matches. CDR3 in DNA: TGTGCCAGTAGTCGGACTAGCGGGAGAAATGAGCAGTTCTTC. Protein product: CASSRTSGRNEQFF.